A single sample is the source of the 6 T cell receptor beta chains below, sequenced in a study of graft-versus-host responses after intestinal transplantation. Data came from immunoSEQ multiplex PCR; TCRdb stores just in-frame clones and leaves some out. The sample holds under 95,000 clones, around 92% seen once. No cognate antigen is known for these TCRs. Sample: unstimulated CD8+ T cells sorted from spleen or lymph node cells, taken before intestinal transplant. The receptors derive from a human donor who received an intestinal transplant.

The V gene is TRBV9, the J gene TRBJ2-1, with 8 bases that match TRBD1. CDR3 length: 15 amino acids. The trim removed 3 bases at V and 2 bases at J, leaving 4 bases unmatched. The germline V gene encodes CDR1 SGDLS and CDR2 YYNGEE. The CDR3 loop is CASSGTGIPYNEQFF. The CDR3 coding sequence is TGTGCCAGCAGCGGGACAGGGATTCCCTACAATGAGCAGTTCTTC.

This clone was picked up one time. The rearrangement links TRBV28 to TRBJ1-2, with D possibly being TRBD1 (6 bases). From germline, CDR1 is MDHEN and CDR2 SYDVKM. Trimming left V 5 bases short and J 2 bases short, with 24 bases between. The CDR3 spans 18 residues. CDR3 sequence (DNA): TGTGCCAGCAGTACCTGGCAGATGGGACACCTCCAAAACTATGGCTACACCTTC. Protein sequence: CASSTWQMGHLQNYGYTF.

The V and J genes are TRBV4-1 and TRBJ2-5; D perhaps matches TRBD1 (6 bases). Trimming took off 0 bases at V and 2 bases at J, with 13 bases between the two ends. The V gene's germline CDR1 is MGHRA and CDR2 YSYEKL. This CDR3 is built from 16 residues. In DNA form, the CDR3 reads TGCGCCAGCAGCCAAGAGTTTCCAGGGGAACAAGAGACCCAGTACTTC. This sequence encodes CASSQEFPGEQETQYF.

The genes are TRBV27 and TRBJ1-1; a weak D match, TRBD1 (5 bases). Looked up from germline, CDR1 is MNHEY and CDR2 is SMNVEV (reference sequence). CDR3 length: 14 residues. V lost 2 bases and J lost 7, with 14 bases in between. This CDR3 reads CASSLASGGGEAFF. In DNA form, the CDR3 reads TGTGCCAGCAGTTTAGCCTCGGGGGGAGGTGAAGCTTTCTTT.

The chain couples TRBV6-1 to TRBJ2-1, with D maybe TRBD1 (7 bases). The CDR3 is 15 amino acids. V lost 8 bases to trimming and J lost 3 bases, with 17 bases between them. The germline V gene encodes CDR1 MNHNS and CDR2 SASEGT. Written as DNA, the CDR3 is TGTGCCAGCCAGGCTACAGGGGACTTCTACAATGAGCAGTTCTTC. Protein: CASQATGDFYNEQFF.

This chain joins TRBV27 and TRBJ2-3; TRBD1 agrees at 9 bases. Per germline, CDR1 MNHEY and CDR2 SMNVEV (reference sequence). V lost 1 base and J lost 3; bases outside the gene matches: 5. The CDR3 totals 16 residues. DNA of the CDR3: TGTGCCAGCAGTTTATTAGGGACAGGGAGAACAGATACGCAGTATTTT. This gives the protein CASSLLGTGRTDTQYF.